These T cell receptor beta chains were read from a single sample in a study of regulatory T cells in long-lasting Graves disease. TCRdb reprocessed the multiplex PCR reads with MiXCR, giving one entry per CDR3 protein. The data hold about half a million distinct CDR3 sequences, with about 12% observed a single time. The same data also went into a second study, on T cells in Graves' hyperthyroidism and ophthalmopathy.

This sample comprised peripheral blood mononuclear cells (PBMCs), obtained at new diagnosis, from a patient treated with antithyroid drugs. These receptors all come from a woman in her twenties or thirties with Graves disease. The CDR3 runs from the conserved cysteine through the conserved F or W. A D gene is named only where the DNA matches it firmly. Clone size is given for some rows only: seen once, a few or many times, or a class if the clone is expanded.

j_call clone_size v_call d_call cdr3_nt cdr3_aa
TRBJ2-2 many TRBV11-3 . TGTGCCAGCAACACCAAAGGGGTCCGTGCCACCGGGGAGCTGTTTTTT CASNTKGVRATGELFF
TRBJ1-4 many TRBV28 TRBD1 TGTGCCAGTACAGGGGGGAGAACTAATGAAAAACTGTTTTTT CASTGGRTNEKLFF
TRBJ1-2 . TRBV28 . TGTGCCAGCAGTTTCCCCGCCGTCCCTAACTATGGCTACACCTTC CASSFPAVPNYGYTF
TRBJ1-5 many TRBV28 . TGTGCCAGCAGTTTAGCTGGGAGTAGTCAGCCCCAGCATTTT CASSLAGSSQPQHF
TRBJ1-5 many TRBV27 . TGTGCCAGCAGTTTATGGTCGGATCAGCCCCAGCATTTT CASSLWSDQPQHF
TRBJ1-1 few TRBV9 . TGTGCCAGCACCAGTGGGGTGGCGAACACTGAAGCTTTCTTT CASTSGVANTEAFF
TRBJ2-3 few TRBV9 TRBD2 TGTGCCAGCAGCGACAAGACTAGCGGGAGCTGGGATACGCAGTATTTT CASSDKTSGSWDTQYF
TRBJ2-7 . TRBV30 . TGTGCCTGGAGTTATGACAGCTACGAGCAGTACTTC CAWSYDSYEQYF
TRBJ2-5 . TRBV2 TRBD2 TGTGCCAGCAGCGCCCAATCGGGGACTAGCGGGATCCAAGAGACCCAGTACTTC CASSAQSGTSGIQETQYF
TRBJ1-2 many TRBV7-9 TRBD1 TGTGCCAGCAGCTTAACCCCCAACGGGACAGTGAACTATGGCTACACCTTC CASSLTPNGTVNYGYTF
TRBJ2-5 few TRBV6-1 . TGTGCCACCTCGGTTGCGCTGTACCAAGAGACCCAGTACTTC CATSVALYQETQYF
TRBJ2-7 few TRBV2 TRBD2 TGTGCCAGGGAAATGACTAGCGGGAGTTACGAGCAGTACTTC CAREMTSGSYEQYF
TRBJ2-3 many TRBV28 TRBD2 TGTGCCAGCAGTTATGCGGGAGGCCGCACAGATACGCAGTATTTT CASSYAGGRTDTQYF
TRBJ1-2 many TRBV6-5 . TGTGCCAGCAGTTATGGGGGCGAAGGCTACACCTTC CASSYGGEGYTF
TRBJ1-2 many TRBV29-1 . TGCAGCGTTGAAGAGGGAAACTATGGCTACACCTTC CSVEEGNYGYTF
TRBJ2-1 many TRBV11-2 . TGTGCCAGCAGCTTACCACAGTCGGCGGTTCCTGAGCAGTTCTTC CASSLPQSAVPEQFF
TRBJ2-1 many TRBV19 . TGTGCCAGTAGTATAGTCCCGGGAGTGTATGAGCAGTTCTTC CASSIVPGVYEQFF
TRBJ2-7 many TRBV7-2 . TGTGCCAGCAGCTTAGGCGGCATGTCAAGGGTCAAATACGAGCAGTACTTC CASSLGGMSRVKYEQYF
TRBJ1-5 . TRBV4-1 . TGCGCCAGCAGTCCTGGGACAAAACAGCCCCAGCATTTT CASSPGTKQPQHF
TRBJ2-6 . TRBV4-1 TRBD1 TGCGCCAGCAGCGCTATAGGCAGGGGGTACCGGTCTGGGGCCAACGTCCTGACTTTC CASSAIGRGYRSGANVLTF
TRBJ2-7 few TRBV5-1 . TGCGCCAGCAGCTGGGATTTATTTGACTCCTACGAGCAGTACTTC CASSWDLFDSYEQYF
TRBJ2-3 few TRBV5-4 TRBD2 TGTGCCAGCAGCTTGCCGCAGCGGGAGGGAGGAGATACGCAGTATTTT CASSLPQREGGDTQYF
TRBJ2-1 many TRBV4-1 TRBD1 TGCGCCAGCAGCCAAGTGGGACAGGGAGTCAAGGAGCAGTTCTTC CASSQVGQGVKEQFF
TRBJ1-1 few TRBV19 . TGTGCCAGTAGGATGTTACAAAACACTGAAGCTTTCTTT CASRMLQNTEAFF
TRBJ1-1 many TRBV19 . TGTGCCAGTAGTATTACCCAGGGACCCACAAACACTGAAGCTTTCTTT CASSITQGPTNTEAFF
TRBJ2-7 . TRBV6-2/TRBV6-3 TRBD1 TGTGCCAGCAGTTCACGACAGGGGGCAGGCTACGAGCAGTACTTC CASSSRQGAGYEQYF
TRBJ1-2 many TRBV7-9 . TGTGCCAGCAGCTTAGCGGGGCGGGACCTAAACTATGGCTACACCTTC CASSLAGRDLNYGYTF
TRBJ2-5 many TRBV28 . TGTGCCACCTACGGGGCGGACGAGTTACGAGAGACCCAGTACTTC CATYGADELRETQYF
TRBJ2-7 many TRBV20-1 TRBD2 TGCAGTGCTAGAGATGGGCTAGCGGGAGAAGAGCTGTACGAGCAGTACTTC CSARDGLAGEELYEQYF
TRBJ2-5 . TRBV3-1 TRBD2 TGTGCCAGCGGCCGCCGGGCAGAAAGCAGGACTAGCGGGAGGGCCCAGACCCAGTACTTC CASGRRAESRTSGRAQTQYF
TRBJ1-1 many TRBV6-5 . TGTGCCAGCAGTTACTCTTCCGGGATTAGGGCTTTCTTT CASSYSSGIRAFF
TRBJ1-1 many TRBV16 . TGTGCCAGCAGCCAATCCAGAGATGTAGCCACTGAAGCTTTCTTT CASSQSRDVATEAFF
TRBJ2-1 many TRBV18 TRBD2 TGTGCCAGCTCGCCGGGGGGAGTGGATGAGCAGTTCTTC CASSPGGVDEQFF
TRBJ1-6 many TRBV6-1 . TGTGCCAGCAGCTGGGGACAAGACAATTCACCCCTCCACTTT CASSWGQDNSPLHF
TRBJ1-3 few TRBV9 . TGTGCCAGCAGCGCCTCGTCCACCGCTGGAAACACCATATATTTT CASSASSTAGNTIYF
TRBJ2-7 many TRBV6-1 . TGTGCCAGCAGCGCTGAGATCTCCTACGAGCAGTACTTC CASSAEISYEQYF
TRBJ1-1 many TRBV11-3 TRBD1 TGTGCCAGCAGCCTCAGACAGGGTGTGAACACTGAAGCTTTCTTT CASSLRQGVNTEAFF
TRBJ2-1 many TRBV24-1 TRBD1 TGTGCCACCAGTCAGAGGGACAGGGGGCAGAATGAGCAGTTCTTC CATSQRDRGQNEQFF
TRBJ1-2 . TRBV4-1 . TGCGCCAGCAGCCGAGGCCAGGGGTCCAACTATGGCTACACCTTC CASSRGQGSNYGYTF
TRBJ1-5 . TRBV28 . TGTGCCAGCAGTCGCGAGGGGGGGGCTGGCAATCAGCCCCAGCATTTT CASSREGGAGNQPQHF
TRBJ2-3 few TRBV6-2/TRBV6-3 TRBD2 TGTGCCAGCAGTTACTCGAGGCTTCGGGGGGGAGGGGATACGCAGTATTTT CASSYSRLRGGGDTQYF
TRBJ2-5 many TRBV27 . TGTGCCAGCAGTTTATCGCAAATTCAGACCCAGTACTTC CASSLSQIQTQYF
TRBJ2-7 many TRBV11-2 TRBD1 TGTGCCAGCAGCTTAGATAGGGGGCACCACGAGCAGTACTTC CASSLDRGHHEQYF
TRBJ1-1 . TRBV7-8 . TGTGCCAGCAGCTTAAGTATGAGCACTGAAGCTTTCTTT CASSLSMSTEAFF
TRBJ1-1 few TRBV29-1 TRBD1 TGCAGCTTCCGGGACAGGGGGCGTATTGGCACTGAAGCTTTCTTT CSFRDRGRIGTEAFF
TRBJ2-1 . TRBV15 . TGTGCCACCAGCAGAGATTTATCCGATGAGCAGTTCTTC CATSRDLSDEQFF
TRBJ2-2 many TRBV29-1 TRBD2 TGCAGCGTTCTGGAGTGGGGGGGCACCGGGGAGCTGTTTTTT CSVLEWGGTGELFF
TRBJ2-7 many TRBV27 . TGTGCCAGCAGTTTATCAGGGGGTACGCCCTACGAGCAGTACTTC CASSLSGGTPYEQYF
TRBJ2-7 many TRBV5-1 . TGTGCCAGCAGCTTAGGTGAGAGCTCCTACGAGCAGTACTTC CASSLGESSYEQYF